This passage covers 26 T cell receptor beta chains from one sample sequenced in a study of lymphopenia after photon versus proton radiotherapy. The assay was immunoSEQ multiplex PCR, and TCRdb's table has in-frame clones only and misses some. Altogether about 62,000 clones are present, around 87% being singletons, with the ten largest covering around 13%. The source material was peripheral blood, sampled from a patient treated with proton-based radiotherapy. The receptors come from a man at least 80 years old with esophageal cancer.

V is TRBV4-1 and J is TRBJ1-3; 12 bases are a match to TRBD1. Trimming cost V 2 bases and J 4 bases; bases outside gene matches: 6. The CDR3 consists of 17 residues. Germline lookup yields CDR1 MGHRA and CDR2 YSYEKL. The CDR3 nucleotides read TGCGCCAGCAGCCAACCCGGGACAGGGGGCTTGGGAAACACCATATATTTT. It yields the protein CASSQPGTGGLGNTIYF.

The chain uses TRBV29-1 and TRBJ2-7; possibly TRBD1 for D (6 bases). The CDR3 is made up of 13 amino acids. From germline, CDR1 is SQVTM and CDR2 ANQGSEA. V shed 4 bases and J shed 0 bases, with 10 bases lying between them. DNA for the CDR3: TGCAGCGTTGTGGGGGCCCCCTCCTACGAGCAGTACTTC. As protein: CSVVGAPSYEQYF.

This sequence joins TRBV11-2 and TRBJ1-6; no definite D call. This CDR3 region has 17 residues. Germline lookup yields CDR1 SGHAT and CDR2 FQNNGV. V lost 4 bases, J lost 0 bases, and 13 bases lay in between. In DNA, the CDR3 is TGTGCCAGCAGCTCTACTGGAAGGATCTCCTATAATTCACCCCTCCACTTT. This encodes CASSSTGRISYNSPLHF. Using reference TRBV11-2 and TRBJ1-6 for the parts outside the CDR3, the full variable domain is EAGVAQSPRYKIIEKRQSVAFWCNPISGHATLYWYQQILGQGPKLLIQFQNNGVVDDSQLPKDRFSAERLKGVDSTLKIQPAKLEDSAVYLCASSSTGRISYNSPLHFGNGTRLTVT.

V and J are TRBV10-3 and TRBJ1-1; tentative D call: TRBD1 (6 bases). V was trimmed by 10 bases and J by 4 bases, leaving 19 bases between them. This CDR3 is 14 amino acids long. Germline V gives CDR1 ENHRY, CDR2 SYGVKD. CDR3 sequence (DNA): TGTGCCACACAGGGTAATCCGGACGGCACTGAAGCTTTCTTT. Translating it yields CATQGNPDGTEAFF.

The chain carries TRBV15 and TRBJ2-7; 9 bases are a match to TRBD2. This CDR3 comprises 15 residues. Trimming removed 0 bases from V and 2 bases from J; junction bases left unmatched: 2. Germline loops: CDR1 LNHNV, CDR2 YYDKDF (reference sequence). CDR3 protein: CATSREGGRAYEQYF. For the CDR3, the DNA is TGTGCCACCAGCAGAGAGGGCGGGAGGGCCTACGAGCAGTACTTC. The full variable domain, rest sourced from reference TRBV15 and TRBJ2-7, is DAMVIQNPRYQVTQFGKPVTLSCSQTLNHNVMYWYQQKSSQAPKLLFHYYDKDFNNEADTPDNFQSRRPNTSFCFLDIRSPGLGDTAMYLCATSREGGRAYEQYFGPGTRLTVT.

This chain connects TRBV7-2 to TRBJ1-5; a weak D match, TRBD1 (5 bases). Trimming took off 5 bases at V and 6 bases at J, with 11 bases between the two ends. The CDR3 totals 13 residues. Germline assignment: CDR1 SGHTA and CDR2 FQGNSA. CDR3: CASSPGRSQPQHF. In nucleotides, the CDR3 is TGTGCCAGCAGCCCGGGACGAAGTCAGCCCCAGCATTTT.

The chain joins TRBV2 to TRBJ2-7; D not resolved. CDR1 and CDR2 (germline): SNHLY, FYNNEI. The CDR3 extends over 13 amino acids. Trimming cost V 3 bases and J 3 bases, with 9 bases left between them. The CDR3 loop is CASSEAGLYEQYF. CDR3 nucleotides: TGTGCCAGCAGTGAGGCAGGTCTCTACGAGCAGTACTTC.

This clone appeared once. The chain joins TRBV11-2 to TRBJ1-1; a possible D gene is TRBD1 (5 bases). Trimming removed 2 bases at V and 1 base at J, with 23 bases between. The germline V gene has CDR1 SGHAT and CDR2 FQNNGV. The CDR3 spans 19 residues. CDR3 in amino acids: CASSLPPRQRGYQNTEAFF. CDR3 DNA: TGTGCCAGCAGCTTACCACCGCGCCAGCGGGGGTATCAGAACACTGAAGCTTTCTTT.

CDR3 residues: CASSLNGETEAFF. The DNA for the CDR3 is TGTGCCAGCAGTTTAAATGGGGAGACTGAAGCTTTCTTT. The gene calls are TRBV27 and TRBJ1-1; unclear D gene. The CDR3 contains 13 residues. Trimming shortened V by 2 bases and J by 5 bases, and 9 bases separated the two germline ends. The germline gives CDR1 MNHEY, CDR2 SMNVEV (reference sequence).

The V gene is TRBV10-3, the J gene TRBJ1-5, with D possibly being TRBD1 (5 bases). The CDR3 extends over 13 amino acids. Germline V gene lookup returns CDR1 ENHRY and CDR2 SYGVKD. V lost 6 bases to trimming and J lost 5 bases, with 11 bases between them. The DNA for the CDR3 is TGTGCCATCAGGGGGATGGGGGATCAGCCCCAGCATTTT. It yields the protein CAIRGMGDQPQHF.

The rearrangement joins TRBV7-2 to TRBJ2-3; TRBD2 matches at 8 bases. This CDR3 has 14 residues. From germline, CDR1 is SGHTA and CDR2 FQGNSA. V dropped 4 bases and J dropped 5; count of bases not matched to a gene: 5. CDR3 nucleotides: TGTGCCAGCAGCTCTAGCGGGCGGAAAGATACGCAGTATTTT. It encodes CASSSSGRKDTQYF.

V gene TRBV10-3 combines with J gene TRBJ1-3; D remains unclear. V was shortened by 9 bases and J by 0 bases, with 3 bases between the two germline ends. This CDR3 spans 11 amino acids. The germline gives CDR1 ENHRY, CDR2 SYGVKD. The DNA for the CDR3 is TGTGCCATGTACTCTGGAAACACCATATATTTT. This codes for CAMYSGNTIYF.

This clone has only one observation. The chain employs TRBV2 and TRBJ1-1, with 10 bases aligning to TRBD1. Trimming cost V 10 bases and J 7 bases; bases outside gene matches: 6. Germline loops: CDR1 SNHLY, CDR2 FYNNEI. The CDR3 contains 12 residues. CDR3 residues: CAMLTGGVEAFF. In DNA form, the CDR3 reads TGTGCCATGCTGACAGGGGGCGTTGAAGCTTTCTTT.

The rearrangement links TRBV6-6 to TRBJ1-2, with 7 bases that match TRBD1. Germline CDR1 is MNHNY and CDR2 is SVGAGI (reference sequence). V trimming: 6 bases; J trimming: 8 bases; junction bases outside the gene matches: 12. The CDR3 length is 14 residues. CDR3 amino acids: CASRPPGGVEGYTF. CDR3 nucleotides: TGTGCCAGCAGACCCCCAGGGGGGGTTGAAGGCTACACCTTC.

The V and J genes are TRBV6-6 and TRBJ1-1; D might be TRBD1 (6 bases). CDR3 size: 12 residues. CDR1 and CDR2 from the germline V gene are MNHNY and SVGAGI (reference sequence). Trimming pared 2 bases from V and 8 bases from J, leaving 9 bases between. DNA for the CDR3: TGTGCCAGCAGTTACCTAGACAGGGAAGCTTTCTTT. Its protein is CASSYLDREAFF.

V is TRBV23-1 and J is TRBJ1-1; D ambiguous. TRBV23-1 is known as an ORF, though its function is uncertain. Trimming shortened V by 0 bases and J by 1 base, and 9 bases separated the two germline ends. The CDR3 is 15 amino acids. The CDR3 loop reads CASSQSRCRNTEAFF. The DNA of the CDR3 is TGCGCCAGCAGTCAATCCAGGTGTCGGAACACTGAAGCTTTCTTT.

The chain links TRBV9 to TRBJ1-6; TRBD1 aligns across 8 bases. Germline V gene sequence: CDR1 SGDLS, CDR2 YYNGEE. The trim removed 4 bases at V and 13 bases at J, leaving 10 bases unmatched. The CDR3 has 14 amino acids. The CDR3 region is CASSTGTGPNPLHF. As DNA, the CDR3 is TGTGCCAGCAGCACAGGGACAGGTCCTAATCCCCTCCACTTT. Using reference TRBV9 and TRBJ1-6 for the parts outside the CDR3, the full variable domain is DSGVTQTPKHLITATGQRVTLRCSPRSGDLSVYWYQQSLDQGLQFLIQYYNGEERAKGNILERFSAQQFPDLHSELNLSSLELGDSALYFCASSTGTGPNPLHFGNGTRLTVT.

The chain couples TRBV9 to TRBJ2-3; no definite D call. The CDR3 sequence is 17 residues long. V lost 3 bases and J lost 0, with 17 bases in between. Germline CDR1 SGDLS, CDR2 YYNGEE. CDR3 loop: CASSALPGGRSTDTQYF. CDR3 sequence (DNA): TGTGCCAGCAGCGCCCTCCCGGGTGGGCGTAGCACAGATACGCAGTATTTT. Complete variable domain (other parts from reference TRBV9 and TRBJ2-3): DSGVTQTPKHLITATGQRVTLRCSPRSGDLSVYWYQQSLDQGLQFLIQYYNGEERAKGNILERFSAQQFPDLHSELNLSSLELGDSALYFCASSALPGGRSTDTQYFGPGTRLTVL.

The genes are TRBV5-5 and TRBJ1-2; no firm D call. Germline V gives CDR1 SGHKS, CDR2 YYEKEE (reference sequence). V lost 0 bases and J 1 base, leaving 4 bases between the germline ends. The CDR3 contains 13 residues. The CDR3 DNA follows: TGTGCCAGCAGCTTGGGAGATAACTATGGCTACACCTTC. Its translation: CASSLGDNYGYTF.

The chain is built from TRBV19 and TRBJ1-1; possible D gene TRBD1, 6 bases. The CDR3 extends over 14 amino acids. In germline, CDR1 is LNHDA, CDR2 SQIVND (reference sequence). Deletions cut 10 bases from V and 1 base from J, with 16 bases between. The CDR3 reads CATPHRDKNTEAFF. The CDR3, as DNA: TGTGCCACACCGCACAGGGACAAGAACACTGAAGCTTTCTTT. Together with reference TRBV19 and TRBJ1-1, the CDR3 gives the full variable domain: DGGITQSPKYLFRKEGQNVTLSCEQNLNHDAMYWYRQDPGQGLRLIYYSQIVNDFQKGDIAEGYSVSREKKESFPLTVTSAQKNPTAFYLCATPHRDKNTEAFFGQGTRLTVV.

This sequence joins TRBV11-2 and TRBJ2-3; 7 bases match TRBD2. Germline V gene sequence: CDR1 SGHAT, CDR2 FQNNGV. This CDR3 is 13 amino acids long. J was trimmed by 8 bases and V by 1 base; bases with no gene match: 3. The CDR3 DNA reads TGTGCCAGCAGCTTAGGAGGACTAGGTACGCAGTATTTT. Protein product: CASSLGGLGTQYF.

The chain employs TRBV5-8 and TRBJ2-7; D unresolved. The CDR3 runs to 15 residues. Germline CDR1 is SGHTS and CDR2 is YDEGEE. V lost 4 bases to trimming and J lost 3 bases, with 17 bases between them. CDR3: CASSAGRQWGYEQYF. CDR3 DNA: TGTGCCAGCAGCGCCGGGCGGCAGTGGGGCTACGAGCAGTACTTC. The full variable domain, completed using reference TRBV5-8 and TRBJ2-7, is EAGVTQSPTHLIKTRGQQATLRCSPISGHTSVYWYQQALGLGLQFLLWYDEGEERNRGNFPPRFSGRQFPNYSSELNVNALELEDSALYLCASSAGRQWGYEQYFGPGTRLTVT.

The chain uses TRBV7-9 and TRBJ2-3; the match to TRBD2 covers 14 bases. The CDR3 has 19 residues. V shed 5 bases, J shed 1 base, and the junction held 11 bases outside the gene matches. Per germline, CDR1 SEHNR and CDR2 FQNEAQ (reference sequence). The CDR3 reads CASSRGTSGSSSRTDTQYF. CDR3 sequence (DNA): TGTGCCAGCAGCCGGGGGACTAGCGGGAGCTCCTCTCGCACAGATACGCAGTATTTT. Together with reference TRBV7-9 and TRBJ2-3, the CDR3 gives the full variable domain: DTGVSQNPRHKITKRGQNVTFRCDPISEHNRLYWYRQTLGQGPEFLTYFQNEAQLEKSRLLSDRFSAERPKGSFSTLEIQRTEQGDSAMYLCASSRGTSGSSSRTDTQYFGPGTRLTVL.

The chain is built from TRBV6-1 and TRBJ2-3; the D call may be TRBD1 or TRBD2 (5 bases each). Trimming took 4 bases from V and 8 from J, leaving 10 bases between them. From germline, CDR1 is MNHNS and CDR2 SASEGT. The CDR3 covers 12 residues. This chain's CDR3 is CASSVRGVTQYF. DNA of the CDR3: TGTGCCAGCAGTGTAAGGGGAGTTACGCAGTATTTT.

DNA of the CDR3: TGCGCCAGCAGCCAAGATCCGTCCGGTCAGAGCTCCTACAATGAGCAGTTCTTC. Its translation: CASSQDPSGQSSYNEQFF. This chain connects TRBV4-3 to TRBJ2-1; D gene unclear. This CDR3 has 18 residues. V was trimmed by 0 bases and J by 0 bases, leaving 15 bases between them. The germline CDR1 and CDR2 sequences are LGHNA and YSLEER.

The rearrangement joins TRBV18 to TRBJ1-4; TRBD1 aligns across 10 bases. The CDR3 contains 15 residues. V gave up 0 bases and J gave up 5 bases; unmatched junction bases: 0. Germline V CDR1 and CDR2: KGHSH, LQKENI. CDR3 sequence reads: CASSPPGQGNEKLFF. Written as DNA, the CDR3 is TGTGCCAGCTCACCACCGGGACAGGGGAATGAAAAACTGTTTTTT.